This T cell receptor beta chain came from a study of blood T cell repertoires in COVID-19. Original methodology: By means of reference gene primer amplification, nucleated cell counts were estimated. Clones were sequenced by immunoSEQ multiplex PCR, and TCRdb holds only the in-frame ones, with some missing. D and trimming were read from the DNA, whereas the V and J calls and clone size are those reported in that table. The repertoire holds over 90,000 clones, with about four fifths as singletons. This clone has just a few counts. Trimming removed 4 bases at V and 0 bases at J, with 19 bases between. The germline V gene encodes CDR1 SEHNR and CDR2 FQNEAQ (reference sequence). The CDR3 contains 18 residues.

The clonotype originates from a man in his forties or fifties with active or convalescent COVID-19. The sequenced sample consisted of peripheral blood. The chain links TRBV7-9 to TRBJ1-3; D unclear. CDR3 in amino acids: CASSSTRLLQSSGNTIYF. Here the CDR3 DNA reads TGTGCCAGCAGCTCAACGAGACTCTTACAAAGCTCTGGAAACACCATATATTTT.